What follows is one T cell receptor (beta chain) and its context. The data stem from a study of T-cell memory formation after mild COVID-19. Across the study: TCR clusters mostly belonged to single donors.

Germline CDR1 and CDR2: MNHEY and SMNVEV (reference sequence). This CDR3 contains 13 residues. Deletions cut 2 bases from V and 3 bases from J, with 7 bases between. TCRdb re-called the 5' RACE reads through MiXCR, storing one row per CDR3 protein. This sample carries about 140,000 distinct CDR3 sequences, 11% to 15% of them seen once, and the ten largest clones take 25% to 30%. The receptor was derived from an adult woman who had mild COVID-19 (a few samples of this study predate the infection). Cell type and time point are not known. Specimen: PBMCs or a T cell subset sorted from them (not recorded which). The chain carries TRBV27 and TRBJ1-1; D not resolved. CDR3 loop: CASSLTYHTEAFF. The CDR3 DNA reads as TGTGCCAGCAGTTTAACGTACCACACTGAAGCTTTCTTT.